The entry below describes one TCR beta chain. The data originate from a study of blood T cell repertoires in COVID-19. On the study more broadly: Acute and convalescent COVID-19 samples came from the United States, Italy and Spain. The cDNA or gDNA used as material had been derived from T cells, B-cell-depleted T cells, or PBMCs.

Trimming shortened V by 1 base and J by 6 bases, and 15 bases separated the two germline ends. Per germline, CDR1 LNHDA and CDR2 SQIVND (reference sequence). The CDR3 spans 15 residues. Generated by immunoSEQ multiplex PCR, the TCRdb table keeps only in-frame clones and is missing some. Among 450,000 or so clones listed, about 87% were seen once. The chain links TRBV19 to TRBJ1-1, with TRBD1 as a possible D gene (6 bases). The specimen sequenced was peripheral blood. This receptor was taken from a man younger than 35 with COVID-19, enrolled during active disease. The CDR3 sequence is CASSIGGAWGPEAFF. DNA for the CDR3: TGTGCCAGTAGTATAGGAGGGGCATGGGGGCCTGAAGCTTTCTTT.